These 18 T cell receptor beta chains share one sample of origin, sequenced in a study of blood T cell repertoires in COVID-19. Here immunoSEQ multiplex PCR was the method, and the copy in TCRdb shows in-frame clones only, minus some. The table includes a few hundred thousand clones, around 81% detected once. The specimen was peripheral blood. These receptors all stem from a woman in her seventies with acute or convalescent COVID-19.

The chain is built from TRBV30 and TRBJ1-6, with a possible D match to TRBD1 (5 bases). The V gene lost 3 bases and the J gene lost 10 bases, with 16 bases spanning the gap. Per germline, CDR1 GTSNPN and CDR2 SVGIG (reference sequence). The CDR3 loop spans 14 amino acids. CDR3 coding DNA: TGTGCCTGGAGAGGGGTCCTTTGGGGATCACCCCTCCACTTT. Amino acids: CAWRGVLWGSPLHF.

As to this clone: The junction departs from germline at one end; a sequencing error may be responsible. CDR3 coding DNA: TGTGCCAGCAGCGTGGGGGGTTTGACCGCCTACAATGAGCAGCTCTTC. Translation: CASSVGGLTAYNEQLF. The chain combines TRBV9 with TRBJ2-1; D possibly corresponds to TRBD2 (6 bases). This CDR3 spans 16 amino acids. Germline values: CDR1 SGDLS, CDR2 YYNGEE.

The chain links TRBV5-1 to TRBJ2-5; D is possibly TRBD2 (6 bases). V lost 0 bases and J lost 5, with 14 bases in between. CDR3 length: 15 residues. Per the germline V gene, CDR1 is SGHRS and CDR2 is YFSETQ. CDR3 in amino acids: CASSLAPQAGETQYF. The CDR3 region has the DNA TGCGCCAGCAGCTTGGCCCCACAGGCGGGGGAGACCCAGTACTTC.

V is TRBV25-1 and J is TRBJ1-1; tentative D call: TRBD1 (6 bases). Germline V gene sequence: CDR1 MGHDK, CDR2 SYGVNS. V gave up 3 bases and J gave up 2 bases, with 10 bases separating them. CDR3 size: 14 residues. This chain's CDR3 is CASSDRGFNTEAFF. The DNA of the CDR3 is TGTGCCAGCAGTGACAGGGGTTTTAACACTGAAGCTTTCTTT. The full variable domain, rest sourced from reference TRBV25-1 and TRBJ1-1, is EADIYQTPRYLVIGTGKKITLECSQTMGHDKMYWYQQDPGMELHLIHYSYGVNSTEKGDLSSESTVSRIRTEHFPLTLESARPSHTSQYLCASSDRGFNTEAFFGQGTRLTVV.

The chain uses TRBV3-1 (or the pseudogene TRBV3-2) and TRBJ2-3; D gene unclear. The CDR3 extends over 13 amino acids. V lost 1 base, J lost 7 bases, and 9 bases lay in between. Germline assignment: CDR1 LGHDT and CDR2 YNNKEL (reference sequence). The CDR3 spells CASSQAVLNTQYF. CDR3 bases: TGTGCCAGCAGCCAAGCGGTCCTAAATACGCAGTATTTT.

The chain links TRBV5-6 to TRBJ1-6; D not certain. The germline V gene encodes CDR1 SGHDT and CDR2 YYEEEE. The CDR3 consists of 15 residues. Trimming removed 0 bases from V and 7 bases from J, with 11 bases in between. The chain's CDR3 is CASSLARLLNSPLHF. In DNA, the CDR3 is TGTGCCAGCAGCTTGGCCAGGCTCTTAAATTCACCCCTCCACTTT.

The chain has TRBV2 and TRBJ1-6, with no clear D. The CDR3 runs 15 residues. V lost 6 bases, J lost 7 bases, and 16 bases lay in between. Germline assignment: CDR1 SNHLY and CDR2 FYNNEI. The chain's CDR3 is CASSAAGDSNSPLHF. CDR3 nucleotide sequence: TGTGCCAGCAGCGCCGCCGGTGACTCAAATTCACCCCTCCACTTT.

This clone came up a few times. This chain connects TRBV7-9 to TRBJ1-6; the match to TRBD1 covers 8 bases. The CDR3 covers 14 residues. The germline gives CDR1 SEHNR, CDR2 FQNEAQ (reference sequence). With V trimmed by 1 base and J by 12 bases, 5 bases remained unmatched. For the CDR3, the DNA is TGTGCCAGCAGCTTAGGGGGCACAGGGGGACCCCTCCACTTT. As protein: CASSLGGTGGPLHF.

The V and J genes are TRBV11-2 and TRBJ2-7; 9 bases are a match to TRBD1. The ends lost 5 bases at V and 5 bases at J; junction bases unmatched: 10. The CDR3 totals 15 residues. Germline CDR1 and CDR2: SGHAT and FQNNGV. CDR3 sequence: CASSQDGTGRDEQYV. DNA for the CDR3: TGTGCCAGCAGCCAGGACGGGACAGGGCGGGACGAGCAGTACGTC.

Worth noting for this clone: Other DNA sequences from this sample encode an identical CDR3 as well. The chain couples TRBV6-5 to TRBJ1-1; TRBD1 aligns across 9 bases. The CDR3 length is 14 residues. Germline CDR1 and CDR2: MNHEY and SVGAGI. Trimming at V came to 6 bases and at J to 3 bases, leaving 5 bases not matched to a gene. Here the CDR3 reads CASSRTGGYTEAFF. The DNA of the CDR3 is TGTGCCAGCAGCCGAACAGGGGGCTACACTGAAGCTTTCTTT.

Written as DNA, the CDR3 is TGTGCCATAACTTCGGGACTAGCGGGGTACAGCACAGATACGCAGTATTTT. Translated: CAITSGLAGYSTDTQYF. The chain links TRBV2 to TRBJ2-3; 13 bases are a match to TRBD2. CDR3 length equals 17 residues. Germline-derived CDR1 and CDR2 are SNHLY and FYNNEI. The V gene end was trimmed by 10 bases and the J gene end by 0 bases; junction bases not matched to a gene: 10.

The CDR3 protein is CASSRSDRGGEKLFF. CDR3 nucleotides: TGTGCCAGCAGTCGCTCGGACAGGGGAGGTGAAAAACTGTTTTTT. The chain carries TRBV2 and TRBJ1-4; the match to TRBD1 covers 9 bases. The CDR3 is 15 amino acids. V lost 5 bases, J lost 7 bases, and 8 bases stayed unmatched. From germline, CDR1 is SNHLY and CDR2 FYNNEI.

This sequence joins TRBV10-2 and TRBJ1-1; D gene ambiguous. CDR1 is WSHSY, CDR2 SAAADI, per germline. The V gene lost 1 base and the J gene lost 11 bases, with 14 bases spanning the gap. The CDR3 contains 13 residues. This CDR3 is CASSEWAAIRAFF. Written as DNA, the CDR3 is TGCGCCAGCAGTGAGTGGGCCGCTATTAGGGCTTTCTTT.

This sequence joins TRBV6-5 and TRBJ1-5; TRBD1 agrees at 7 bases. CDR1 and CDR2 from the germline V gene are MNHEY and SVGAGI. This CDR3 has 14 amino acids. With 6 bases clipped from V and 3 bases from J, the junction kept 5 bases outside the gene matches. CDR3: CASRKGTVNQPQHF. In DNA form, the CDR3 reads TGTGCCAGCAGGAAAGGGACAGTCAATCAGCCCCAGCATTTT.

The chain couples TRBV5-8 to TRBJ2-5; D possibly corresponds to TRBD1 (5 bases). The CDR3 has 14 residues. Germline CDR1 and CDR2: SGHTS and YDEGEE. Trimming removed 1 base at V and 1 base at J, with 8 bases between. CDR3 in DNA: TGTGCCAGCAGCTTGAGGGGTCCCCAAGAGACCCAGTACTTC. Translated, it gives CASSLRGPQETQYF.

V is TRBV27 and J is TRBJ2-3, with 8 bases fitting TRBD1. The J segment lost 4 bases and the V segment lost 4 bases, leaving 10 bases of the junction unmatched. From germline, CDR1 is MNHEY and CDR2 SMNVEV (reference sequence). The CDR3 is made up of 16 amino acids. The CDR3 DNA is TGTGCCAGCAGTTCAATCCACAGGGGGGTATCAGATACGCAGTATTTT. The encoded protein is CASSSIHRGVSDTQYF.

V usage is TRBV12-3 or TRBV12-4 and J usage is TRBJ1-1; D possibly corresponds to TRBD1 (5 bases). Trimming removed 5 bases at V and 5 bases at J, with 9 bases between. The CDR3 runs 12 residues. CDR3 coding DNA: TGTGCCAGCAGTCCAGGGTTTACTGAAGCTTTCTTT. Amino acid sequence: CASSPGFTEAFF.

The chain carries TRBV2 and TRBJ1-2; weak D call: TRBD1 (5 bases). V was trimmed by 8 bases and J by 4 bases, leaving 14 bases between them. This CDR3 spans 13 amino acids. Germline-derived CDR1 and CDR2 are SNHLY and FYNNEI. The CDR3 sequence is CASDSTGSYGYTF. Here the CDR3 DNA reads TGTGCCAGCGACTCCACAGGCTCCTATGGCTACACCTTC. Variable domain in full (rest from reference TRBV2 and TRBJ1-2): EPEVTQTPSHQVTQMGQEVILRCVPISNHLYFYWYRQILGQKVEFLVSFYNNEISEKSEIFDDQFSVERPDGSNFTLKIRSTKLEDSAMYFCASDSTGSYGYTFGSGTRLTVV.